This T cell receptor (beta chain) derives from a study of blood T cell repertoires in COVID-19. Study-wide background: The study drew acute and convalescent COVID-19 samples from the United States, Italy and Spain. PBMCs, B-cell-depleted T cells, or T cells provided the cDNA or gDNA that made up the material.

After removal of 3 bases from V and 6 bases from J, the junction contained 4 bases not matched to a gene. The CDR3 runs to 15 residues. Per the germline V gene, CDR1 is KGHDR and CDR2 is SFDVKD. Per the original methods: Estimates of nucleated cell counts were drawn from the amplification of reference gene primers. Here immunoSEQ multiplex PCR was the method, and the copy in TCRdb shows in-frame clones only, minus some. The D gene and trimming were derived from the DNA, and the V and J assignments and clone size from that table. The table shows under 110,000 clones, with approximately 92% occurring only once.

This sequence originates from a man in his fifties or sixties with active COVID-19. The sequenced material came from peripheral blood. The rearrangement uses TRBV24-1 and TRBJ1-4; the match to TRBD1 covers 9 bases. This CDR3 reads CATSDGDREYEKLFF. The CDR3 DNA reads as TGTGCCACCAGTGATGGGGACAGGGAGTATGAAAAACTGTTTTTT.